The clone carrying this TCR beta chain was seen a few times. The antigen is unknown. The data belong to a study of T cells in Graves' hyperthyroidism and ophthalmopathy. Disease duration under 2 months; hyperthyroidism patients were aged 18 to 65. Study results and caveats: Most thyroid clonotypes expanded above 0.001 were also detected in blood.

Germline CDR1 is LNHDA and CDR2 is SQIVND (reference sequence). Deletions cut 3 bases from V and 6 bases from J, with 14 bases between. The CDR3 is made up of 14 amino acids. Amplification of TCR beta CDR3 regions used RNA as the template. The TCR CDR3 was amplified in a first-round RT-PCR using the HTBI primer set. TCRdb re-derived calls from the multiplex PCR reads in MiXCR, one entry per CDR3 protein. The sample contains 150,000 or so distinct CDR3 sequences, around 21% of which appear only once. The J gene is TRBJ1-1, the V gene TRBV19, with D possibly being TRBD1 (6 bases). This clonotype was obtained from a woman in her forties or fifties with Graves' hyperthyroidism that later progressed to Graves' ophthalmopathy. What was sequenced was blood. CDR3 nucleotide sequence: TGTGCCAGTAGTATTTGGGGGCTAGACTCTGAAGCTTTCTTT. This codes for CASSIWGLDSEAFF.